This record concerns one T cell receptor beta chain sequence. The data belong to a study of shared T cell receptors in the human thymus. Sequenced by immunoSEQ multiplex PCR; TCRdb stores in-frame clones only, minus some. There are 500,000 to 550,000 clones in the sample; about 80% occur only once, and more than 0.01% lies in the top ten. Germline lookup yields CDR1 LNHDA and CDR2 SQIVND (reference sequence). The CDR3 runs 16 residues. Deletions cut 6 bases from V and 5 bases from J, with 19 bases between. These data were also reused for a study on human thymus T cells. As reported in that work: Among the donors, all were healthy Finnish infants having corrective surgery for congenital heart defects. Surgeons resected thymus tissue during corrective heart surgery. Among unrelated individuals, related research reported thymic repertoires that overlapped highly.

Sequences were obtained from thymocytes. The receptor's source is a boy under three years old with a congenital heart defect. The chain employs TRBV19 and TRBJ2-2; a weak D match, TRBD2 (7 bases). In nucleotides, the CDR3 is TGTGCCAGTAGCCCCGCGTGGGGGGGCGGTACCGGGGAGCTGTTTTTT. Protein product: CASSPAWGGGTGELFF.